This T cell receptor (beta chain) is drawn from a study of cytomegalovirus exposure and HLA in healthy donors. Primers included in the PCR were 60 Vbeta and 13 Jbeta primers. The table came from immunoSEQ multiplex PCR; TCRdb's copy has only in-frame clones and leaves some out. Among 160,000 or so clones listed, 60% to 85% were seen once. Losses at the gene ends were 10 bases for V and 5 bases for J; bases not matched to a gene: 9. Germline CDR1 and CDR2: LNHDA and SQIVND (reference sequence). The CDR3 consists of 13 residues. Study-level findings and limits: It was reported in a later analysis that an Asian-associated ancestry cluster showed fewer N-insertions than the 666-donor mean. Later analysis demonstrated an association between a missense DCLRE1C variant and TCR beta V- and J-gene trimming. One cluster of highly shared sequence variants probably arose as a sequencing artifact.

In its sample, this clone was seen once. Its specificity is not known. The origin of this receptor is a woman aged 30 to 39 in good health and CMV-seronegative. The chain joins TRBV19 to TRBJ1-1, with 8 bases that match TRBD1. Sequences were obtained from PBMCs. The CDR3 bases are TGTGCCACCGCCCAGGGGGCATGGACTGAAGCTTTCTTT. It translates to CATAQGAWTEAFF.